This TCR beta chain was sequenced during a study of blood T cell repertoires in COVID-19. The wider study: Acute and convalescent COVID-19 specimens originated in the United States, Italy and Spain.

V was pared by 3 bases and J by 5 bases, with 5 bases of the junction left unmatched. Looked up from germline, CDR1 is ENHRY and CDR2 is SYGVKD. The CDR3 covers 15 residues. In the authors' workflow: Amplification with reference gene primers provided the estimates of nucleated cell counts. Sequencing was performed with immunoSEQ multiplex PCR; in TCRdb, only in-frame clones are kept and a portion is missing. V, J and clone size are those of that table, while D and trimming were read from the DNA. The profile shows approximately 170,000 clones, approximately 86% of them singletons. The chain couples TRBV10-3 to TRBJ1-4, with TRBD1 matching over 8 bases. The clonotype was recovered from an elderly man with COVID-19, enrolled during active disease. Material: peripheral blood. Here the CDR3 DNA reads TGTGCCATCAGTGAAGGACAGGGTGGGAATGAAAAACTGTTTTTT. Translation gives CAISEGQGGNEKLFF.